The 20 T cell receptor beta chains reported below all come from one sample, sequenced in a study of blood T cell repertoires in COVID-19. Method: immunoSEQ multiplex PCR; TCRdb's copy keeps in-frame clones and lacks some. Of over 350,000 clones detected, 75% to 90% appear once; the ten largest clones hold more than 4%. The specimen sequenced was peripheral blood. The receptors stem from a woman aged 30 to 39 with acute or convalescent COVID-19.

This clone was detected ten times or more. The chain joins TRBV6-5 to TRBJ2-7; tentatively, D is TRBD2 (7 bases). V lost 2 bases and J lost 2, with 16 bases in between. The CDR3 is made up of 16 amino acids. Germline loops: CDR1 MNHEY, CDR2 SVGAGI. This CDR3 is CASSYGGGLMAYEQYF. DNA for the CDR3: TGTGCCAGCAGTTACGGGGGGGGGCTTATGGCCTACGAGCAGTACTTC.

CDR3 nucleotides: TGTGCCAGCAGACCTCCACAGGGCGGGGGGAACACTGAAGCTTTCTTT. It translates to CASRPPQGGGNTEAFF. V gene TRBV6-6 combines with J gene TRBJ1-1; D is perhaps TRBD1 (6 bases). Germline-derived CDR1 and CDR2 are MNHNY and SVGAGI (reference sequence). CDR3 length: 16 amino acids. Trimming took off 6 bases at V and 1 base at J, with 18 bases between the two ends.

The chain is built from TRBV6-5 and TRBJ1-1; weak D call: TRBD1 (6 bases). The CDR3 spans 14 residues. V was clipped by 10 bases and J by 4 bases, with 19 bases between them. The germline gives CDR1 MNHEY, CDR2 SVGAGI. CDR3 region: CAIRTVPTGTEAFF. DNA of the CDR3: TGTGCCATCCGGACAGTCCCGACGGGCACTGAAGCTTTCTTT.

The chain carries TRBV5-4 and TRBJ1-1; unclear D gene. The V gene lost 4 bases and the J gene lost 0 bases, with 13 bases spanning the gap. Germline CDR1 reads SGHNT; CDR2 reads YYREEE (reference sequence). The CDR3 extends over 15 amino acids. This CDR3 is CASSPGVGMNTEAFF. CDR3 in DNA: TGTGCCAGCAGCCCGGGAGTGGGGATGAACACTGAAGCTTTCTTT. Supplemented by reference TRBV5-4 and TRBJ1-1, the full variable domain reads ETGVTQSPTHLIKTRGQQVTLRCSSQSGHNTVSWYQQALGQGPQFIFQYYREEENGRGNFPPRFSGLQFPNYSSELNVNALELDDSALYLCASSPGVGMNTEAFFGQGTRLTVV.

The genes are TRBV7-2 and TRBJ1-1; no clear D gene. Germline V gives CDR1 SGHTA, CDR2 FQGNSA. The CDR3 runs to 13 residues. Between the trimmed V and J ends, which lost 2 bases and 4 bases, there was a span of 8 bases. Written as DNA, the CDR3 is TGTGCCAGCAGCTTAACGGGGTTCACTGAAGCTTTCTTT. Translated, it gives CASSLTGFTEAFF. Together with reference TRBV7-2 and TRBJ1-1, the CDR3 gives the full variable domain: GAGVSQSPSNKVTEKGKDVELRCDPISGHTALYWYRQSLGQGLEFLIYFQGNSAPDKSGLPSDRFSAERTGGSVSTLTIQRTQQEDSAVYLCASSLTGFTEAFFGQGTRLTVV.

This clone was seen only once. This sequence joins TRBV21-1 and TRBJ2-7; the table's D gene call, TRBD1, was not cross checked with the DNA. TRBV21-1 is described as a pseudogene. This CDR3 comprises 15 residues. The CDR3 DNA reads TGTGCCAGCAGGAGGCCCGAACAGGGGATATACGAGCAGTACTTC. Amino acid sequence: CASRRPEQGIYEQYF.

The genes are TRBV24-1 and TRBJ2-1, with 12 positions matching TRBD2. CDR1 and CDR2 (germline): KGHDR, SFDVKD. CDR3 size: 18 residues. V trimming: 1 base; J trimming: 6 bases; junction bases outside the gene matches: 9. The CDR3 nucleotides read TGTGCCACCAGTGATTTTCGGTCTAGCGGGGGGGTTCTCAATGAGCAGTTCTTC. It translates to CATSDFRSSGGVLNEQFF.

The J gene is TRBJ2-2, the V gene TRBV3-1 (or the pseudogene TRBV3-2); D possibly corresponds to TRBD2 (7 bases). The germline V gene encodes CDR1 LGHDT and CDR2 YNNKEL (reference sequence). The CDR3 covers 17 residues. Trimming shortened V by 3 bases and J by 3 bases, and 17 bases separated the two germline ends. The CDR3 is CASSHDWGGMYTGELFF. The DNA for the CDR3 is TGTGCCAGCAGCCATGATTGGGGGGGCATGTACACCGGGGAGCTGTTTTTT.

The rearrangement uses TRBV6-5 and TRBJ2-7; D gene ambiguous. The CDR3 totals 14 residues. Germline CDR1 MNHEY, CDR2 SVGAGI. V lost 0 bases and J lost 1, with 7 bases in between. The CDR3 here is CASSYSSQSYEQYF. In DNA form, the CDR3 reads TGTGCCAGCAGTTACTCATCTCAGTCCTACGAGCAGTACTTC.

This chain connects TRBV7-9 to TRBJ2-1, with 12 bases matching TRBD1. The trim removed 5 bases at V and 7 bases at J, leaving 9 bases unmatched. Germline V lookup: CDR1 SEHNR, CDR2 FQNEAQ (reference sequence). This CDR3 comprises 16 residues. DNA for the CDR3: TGTGCCAGCAGCAATATCCGGGACAGGGGGCGAAATGAGCAGTTCTTC. Protein sequence: CASSNIRDRGRNEQFF. Filled out from reference TRBV7-9 and TRBJ2-1, the complete variable domain reads DTGVSQNPRHKITKRGQNVTFRCDPISEHNRLYWYRQTLGQGPEFLTYFQNEAQLEKSRLLSDRFSAERPKGSFSTLEIQRTEQGDSAMYLCASSNIRDRGRNEQFFGPGTRLTVL.

V and J are TRBV11-2 and TRBJ1-1; TRBD1 might be the D (5 bases). With 3 bases removed from V and 4 bases from J, the gap between germline ends came to 12 bases. The CDR3 sequence is 14 residues long. In germline, CDR1 is SGHAT, CDR2 FQNNGV. This chain's CDR3 is CASSFTRTSTEAFF. CDR3 in DNA: TGTGCCAGCAGCTTCACAAGGACAAGCACTGAAGCTTTCTTT.

V gene TRBV2 combines with J gene TRBJ2-3; D perhaps matches TRBD2 (6 bases). This CDR3 is 13 amino acids long. Between the trimmed V and J ends, which lost 3 bases and 9 bases, there was a span of 13 bases. From germline, CDR1 is SNHLY and CDR2 FYNNEI. In nucleotides, the CDR3 is TGTGCCAGCAGTGATACGCGGGGAAGGACGCAGTATTTT. Encoded protein: CASSDTRGRTQYF.

V is TRBV2 and J is TRBJ2-1; 9 bases match TRBD1. CDR1 is SNHLY, CDR2 FYNNEI, per germline. The V and J ends lost 5 bases and 6 bases, in that order; junction bases with no gene match: 8. The CDR3 runs to 15 residues. Here the CDR3 DNA reads TGTGCCAGCAGTTTGGGACAGGGACAATTCAATGAGCAGTTCTTC. This codes for CASSLGQGQFNEQFF.

The rearrangement joins TRBV1 to TRBJ2-3; TRBD2 reflects the table's D call only, with no check against the DNA. TRBV1 is an annotated pseudogene. The CDR3 runs 17 residues. The CDR3 DNA reads as TGCACCAGCAGGGGACTAGCGGGGGGCCGCTCCACAGATACGCAGTATTTT. Protein sequence: CTSRGLAGGRSTDTQYF.

This chain connects TRBV30 to TRBJ1-6, with a weak D call TRBD1 (6 bases). V was pared by 0 bases and J by 8 bases, with 17 bases between. The CDR3 has 16 amino acids. Germline V lookup: CDR1 GTSNPN, CDR2 SVGIG (reference sequence). CDR3 region: CAWSVKFSRGDSPLHF. The DNA of the CDR3 is TGTGCCTGGAGTGTAAAGTTCAGCAGGGGAGATTCACCCCTCCACTTT.

The chain is built from TRBV19 and TRBJ2-2, with D perhaps TRBD2 (5 bases). Germline-derived CDR1 and CDR2 are LNHDA and SQIVND (reference sequence). V lost 5 bases to trimming and J lost 1 base, with 8 bases between them. This CDR3 is 14 amino acids long. The CDR3 nucleotides read TGTGCCAGTAGTTTCCGGGGGAACACCGGGGAGCTGTTTTTT. Its translation is CASSFRGNTGELFF.

This clone was observed a few times. The genes are TRBV28 and TRBJ1-6, with D perhaps TRBD1 (6 bases). Germline CDR1 reads MDHEN; CDR2 reads SYDVKM. Trimming took 1 base from V and 7 from J, leaving 11 bases between them. The CDR3 totals 15 residues. CDR3: CASSLSGHRNSPLHF. The CDR3 DNA is TGTGCCAGCAGTTTATCGGGACACCGAAATTCACCCCTCCACTTT.

The rearrangement joins TRBV13 to TRBJ2-5, with 9 positions matching TRBD1. The V gene's germline CDR1 is PRHDT and CDR2 FYEKMQ (reference sequence). Trimming at V came to 6 bases and at J to 1 base, leaving 15 bases not matched to a gene. The CDR3 is 18 residues long. The CDR3 DNA sequence: TGTGCCAGCAGTTCCGGACGTACAGGGGGCGGAGGCCAAGAGACCCAGTACTTC. It codes for CASSSGRTGGGGQETQYF.

The chain joins TRBV5-1 to TRBJ1-5; D remains unclear. CDR3 size: 15 residues. Germline-derived CDR1 and CDR2 are SGHRS and YFSETQ. The V gene lost 4 bases and the J gene lost 1 base, with 12 bases spanning the gap. Written as DNA, the CDR3 is TGCGCCAGCAGCGTCTCGACTGGGAGCAATCAGCCCCAGCATTTT. Amino acids: CASSVSTGSNQPQHF.

J is TRBJ1-1 and V is TRBV19, with D possibly matching TRBD1 (6 bases). V shed 2 bases and J shed 10 bases, with 20 bases lying between them. CDR1 is LNHDA, CDR2 SQIVND, per germline (reference sequence). This CDR3 has 15 amino acids. The CDR3: CASSITLRGRGRAFF. The DNA of the CDR3 is TGTGCCAGTAGTATAACCCTCAGGGGCCGAGGGAGAGCTTTCTTT.